In this sample, the clone carrying this TCR beta chain turned up once. This entry is derived from a study of T cell changes during pregnancy in multiple sclerosis. The V and J ends lost 3 bases and 1 base, in that order; junction bases with no gene match: 8. From germline, CDR1 is SEHNR and CDR2 FQNEAQ (reference sequence). The CDR3 length is 17 residues. Clones were read by immunoSEQ multiplex PCR, and TCRdb kept only the in-frame ones, dropping some. This sample has 45,000 to 55,000 clones, with approximately 90% found just once. This material consisted of CD4+ T cells from peripheral blood mononuclear cells, taken after pregnancy. The sequence derives from a female donor with multiple sclerosis, enrolled in a pregnancy study. The V gene is TRBV7-9, the J gene TRBJ2-1; TRBD2 aligns across 8 bases. Here the CDR3 DNA reads TGTGCCAGCAGCTTGGGTAGTCTAGCGGGTTCCTACAATGAGCAGTTCTTC. As protein: CASSLGSLAGSYNEQFF.